This T cell receptor (beta chain) is from a study of T-cell reconstitution after alpha-beta-depleted transplantation in children. CDR1 is MNHEY, CDR2 SVGAGI, per germline. Trimming took off 2 bases at V and 2 bases at J, with 7 bases between the two ends. CDR3 length: 13 amino acids. The TCRbeta library was prepared with unique molecular identifiers. TCRdb reanalysed the PCR reads using MiXCR and keeps one entry per CDR3 protein. The sample yields under 450,000 distinct CDR3 sequences, 15% to 20% seen once. In the case of this clonotype: No antigen is known for it.

General observations from the study: A year post-transplant, T-cell counts and diversity derived mostly from newly produced T cells.

The specimen comprised PBMCs, mostly from graft donor cells, sampled 360 days after TCRalphabeta/CD19-depleted stem cell transplant. The clonotype comes from a boy under two years old who had a stem cell transplant for Wiskott-Aldrich syndrome, so the T cells may come from the graft donor. This sequence joins TRBV6-5 and TRBJ2-7; unclear D gene. This CDR3 reads CASSYNPPYEQYF. The DNA of the CDR3 is TGTGCCAGCAGTTACAACCCCCCCTACGAGCAGTACTTC.